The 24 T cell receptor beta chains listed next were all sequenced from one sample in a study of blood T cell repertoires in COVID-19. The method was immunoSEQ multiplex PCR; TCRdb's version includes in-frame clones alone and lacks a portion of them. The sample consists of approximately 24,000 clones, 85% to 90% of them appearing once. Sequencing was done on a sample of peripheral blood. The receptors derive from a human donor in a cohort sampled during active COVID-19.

The CDR3 nucleotides are TGTGCCAGCAGTCCCACAGGGAAGGATAATTCACCCCTCCACTTT. This sequence encodes CASSPTGKDNSPLHF. This chain connects TRBV27 to TRBJ1-6; TRBD1 is a possible D gene (6 bases). This CDR3 contains 15 residues. Germline loops: CDR1 MNHEY, CDR2 SMNVEV (reference sequence). V was shortened by 5 bases and J by 5 bases, with 13 bases between the two germline ends.

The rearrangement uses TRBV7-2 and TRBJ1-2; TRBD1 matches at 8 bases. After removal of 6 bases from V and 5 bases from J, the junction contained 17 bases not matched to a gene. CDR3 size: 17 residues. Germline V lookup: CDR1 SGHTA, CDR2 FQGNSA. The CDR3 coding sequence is TGTGCCAGCAGTCTTGGTGAAAGGACAGGGAGTTTGTATGGCTACACCTTC. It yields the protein CASSLGERTGSLYGYTF.

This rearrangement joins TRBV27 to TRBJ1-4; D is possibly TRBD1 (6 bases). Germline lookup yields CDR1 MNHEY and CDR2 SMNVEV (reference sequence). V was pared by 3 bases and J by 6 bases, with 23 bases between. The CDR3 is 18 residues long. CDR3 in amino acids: CASSFSVAGAEEDEKLFF. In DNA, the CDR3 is TGTGCCAGCAGTTTTTCTGTGGCGGGGGCGGAGGAGGATGAAAAACTGTTTTTT.

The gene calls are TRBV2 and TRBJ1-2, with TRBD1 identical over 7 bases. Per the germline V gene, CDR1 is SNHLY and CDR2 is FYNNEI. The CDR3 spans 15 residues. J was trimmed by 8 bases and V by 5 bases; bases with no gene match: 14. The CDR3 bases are TGTGCCAGCAGTAACCGACAGGGCCCTATGAAGGGCTACACCTTC. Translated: CASSNRQGPMKGYTF.

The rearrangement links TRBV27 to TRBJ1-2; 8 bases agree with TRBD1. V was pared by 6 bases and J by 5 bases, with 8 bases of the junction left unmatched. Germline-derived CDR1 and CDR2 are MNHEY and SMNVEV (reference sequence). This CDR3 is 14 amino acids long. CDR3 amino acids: CASSSLGQGYGYTF. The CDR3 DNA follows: TGTGCCAGCAGCTCTCTAGGACAGGGATATGGCTACACCTTC.

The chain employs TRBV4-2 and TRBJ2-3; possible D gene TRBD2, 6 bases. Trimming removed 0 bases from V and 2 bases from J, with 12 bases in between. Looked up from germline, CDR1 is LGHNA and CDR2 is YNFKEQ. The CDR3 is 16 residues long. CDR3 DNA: TGTGCCAGCAGCCAAGAGATTCGGGGGAACACAGATACGCAGTATTTT. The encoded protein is CASSQEIRGNTDTQYF.

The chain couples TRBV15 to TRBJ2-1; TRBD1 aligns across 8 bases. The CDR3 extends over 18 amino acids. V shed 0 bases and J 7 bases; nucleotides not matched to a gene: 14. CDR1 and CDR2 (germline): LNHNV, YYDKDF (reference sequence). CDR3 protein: CATSRDNAGTGFRNEQFF. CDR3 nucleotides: TGTGCCACCAGCAGAGATAACGCCGGGACAGGTTTTCGGAATGAGCAGTTCTTC.

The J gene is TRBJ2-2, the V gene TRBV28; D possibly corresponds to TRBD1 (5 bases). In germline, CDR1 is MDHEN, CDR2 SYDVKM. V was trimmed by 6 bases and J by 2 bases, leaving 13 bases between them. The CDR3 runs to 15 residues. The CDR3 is CASREDGHNTGELFF. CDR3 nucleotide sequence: TGTGCCAGCAGGGAAGATGGACACAACACCGGGGAGCTGTTTTTT.

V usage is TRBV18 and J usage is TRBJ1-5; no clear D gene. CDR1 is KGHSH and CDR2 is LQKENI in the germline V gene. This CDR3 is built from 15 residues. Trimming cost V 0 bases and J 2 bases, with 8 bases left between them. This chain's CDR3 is CASSPPPEGNQPQHF. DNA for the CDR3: TGTGCCAGCTCACCACCGCCGGAGGGCAATCAGCCCCAGCATTTT.

Here the CDR3 DNA reads TGTGCCAGCAGCGTAGGGGGACAGGGGTACTACGAGCAGTACTTC. Amino acids: CASSVGGQGYYEQYF. The chain links TRBV9 to TRBJ2-7, with 10 bases fitting TRBD1. V was pared by 0 bases and J by 3 bases, with 3 bases of the junction left unmatched. CDR1 is SGDLS, CDR2 YYNGEE, per germline. The CDR3 totals 15 residues.

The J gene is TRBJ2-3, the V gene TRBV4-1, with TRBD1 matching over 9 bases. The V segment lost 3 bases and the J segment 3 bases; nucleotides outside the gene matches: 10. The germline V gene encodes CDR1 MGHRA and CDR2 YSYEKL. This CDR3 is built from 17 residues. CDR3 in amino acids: CASSHLDRDRETDTQYF. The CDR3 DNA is TGCGCCAGCAGCCACCTAGACCGGGACAGGGAAACAGATACGCAGTATTTT.

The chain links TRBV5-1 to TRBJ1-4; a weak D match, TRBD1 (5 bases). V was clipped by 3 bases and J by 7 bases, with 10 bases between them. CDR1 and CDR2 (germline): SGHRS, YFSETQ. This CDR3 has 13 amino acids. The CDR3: CASSSGIGEKLFF. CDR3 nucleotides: TGCGCCAGCAGCTCAGGGATAGGTGAAAAACTGTTTTTT.

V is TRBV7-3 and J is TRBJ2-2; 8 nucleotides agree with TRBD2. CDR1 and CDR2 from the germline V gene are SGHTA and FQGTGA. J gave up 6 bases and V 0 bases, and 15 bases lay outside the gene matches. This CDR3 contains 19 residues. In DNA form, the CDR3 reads TGTGCCAGCAGCTTAACGCCTGGGGTTCGAGCGGGAGTATCCGGGGAGCTGTTTTTT. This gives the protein CASSLTPGVRAGVSGELFF. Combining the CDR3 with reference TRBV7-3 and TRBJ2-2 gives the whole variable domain GAGVSQTPSNKVTEKGKYVELRCDPISGHTALYWYRQSLGQGPEFLIYFQGTGAADDSGLPNDRFFAVRPEGSVSTLKIQRTERGDSAVYLCASSLTPGVRAGVSGELFFGEGSRLTVL.

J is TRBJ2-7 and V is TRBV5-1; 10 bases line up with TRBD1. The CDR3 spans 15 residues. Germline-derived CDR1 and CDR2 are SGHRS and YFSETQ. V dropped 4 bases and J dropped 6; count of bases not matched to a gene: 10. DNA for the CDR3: TGCGCCAGCAGCCCATTCGACAGGGGGCTCGGCGAGCAGTACTTC. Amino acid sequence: CASSPFDRGLGEQYF.

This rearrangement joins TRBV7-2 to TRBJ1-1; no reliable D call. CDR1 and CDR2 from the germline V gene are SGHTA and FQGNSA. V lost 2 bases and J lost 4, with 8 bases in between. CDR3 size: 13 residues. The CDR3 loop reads CASSLSGSTEAFF. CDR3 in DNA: TGTGCCAGCAGCTTATCTGGCAGCACTGAAGCTTTCTTT.

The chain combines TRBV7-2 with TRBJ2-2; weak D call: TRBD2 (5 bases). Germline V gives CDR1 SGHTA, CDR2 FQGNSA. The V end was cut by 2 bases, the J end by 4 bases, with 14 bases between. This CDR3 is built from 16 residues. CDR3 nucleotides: TGTGCCAGCAGCTTAACGGGCGGGCAGGCCACCGGGGAGCTGTTTTTT. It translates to CASSLTGGQATGELFF. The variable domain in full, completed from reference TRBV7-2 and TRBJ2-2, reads GAGVSQSPSNKVTEKGKDVELRCDPISGHTALYWYRQSLGQGLEFLIYFQGNSAPDKSGLPSDRFSAERTGGSVSTLTIQRTQQEDSAVYLCASSLTGGQATGELFFGEGSRLTVL.

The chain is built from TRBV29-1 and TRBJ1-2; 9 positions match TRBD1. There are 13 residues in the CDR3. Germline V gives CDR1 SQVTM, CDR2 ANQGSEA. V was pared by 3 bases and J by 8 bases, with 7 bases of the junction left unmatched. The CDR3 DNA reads TGCAGCGTTGATAGGGACAGGGAGGGAGGCTACACCTTC. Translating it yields CSVDRDREGGYTF.

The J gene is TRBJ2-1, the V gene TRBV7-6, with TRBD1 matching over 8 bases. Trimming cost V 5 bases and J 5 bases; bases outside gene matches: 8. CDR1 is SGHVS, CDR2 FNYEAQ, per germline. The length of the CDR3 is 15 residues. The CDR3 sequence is CASSPTGAGNNEQFF. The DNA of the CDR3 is TGTGCCAGCAGCCCGACAGGGGCGGGTAACAATGAGCAGTTCTTC.

CDR3 sequence reads: CASSEAGTSPHF. For the CDR3, the DNA is TGTGCCAGCAGTGAAGCCGGGACATCTCCTCACTTT. This rearrangement joins TRBV2 to TRBJ1-6; TRBD1 might be the D (6 bases). The ends were cut back, 0 bases at V and 19 bases at J, with 13 bases in the middle. The CDR3 has 12 residues. Germline CDR1 reads SNHLY; CDR2 reads FYNNEI. The entire variable domain, with the rest obtained from reference TRBV2 and TRBJ1-6, is as follows: EPEVTQTPSHQVTQMGQEVILRCVPISNHLYFYWYRQILGQKVEFLVSFYNNEISEKSEIFDDQFSVERPDGSNFTLKIRSTKLEDSAMYFCASSEAGTSPHFGNGTRLTVT.

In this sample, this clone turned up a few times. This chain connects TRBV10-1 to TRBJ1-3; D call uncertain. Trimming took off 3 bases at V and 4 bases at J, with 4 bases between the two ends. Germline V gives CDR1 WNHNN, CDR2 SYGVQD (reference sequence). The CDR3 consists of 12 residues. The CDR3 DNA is TGCGCCAGCAGTGATATGGGAAACACCATATATTTT. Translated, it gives CASSDMGNTIYF.

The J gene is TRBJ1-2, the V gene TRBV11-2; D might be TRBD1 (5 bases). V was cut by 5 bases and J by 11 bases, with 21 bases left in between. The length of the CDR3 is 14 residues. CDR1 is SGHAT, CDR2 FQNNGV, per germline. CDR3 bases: TGTGCCAGCAGCCAGATCGGGACTCTGACTGGGTACACCTTC. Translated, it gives CASSQIGTLTGYTF.

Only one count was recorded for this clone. Written as DNA, the CDR3 is TGTGCCAGCAGCTTAACCCCCACGAGGACAGAAGCTTTCTTT. Translated, it gives CASSLTPTRTEAFF. The genes are TRBV7-8 and TRBJ1-1; D perhaps matches TRBD1 (5 bases). Germline V gene sequence: CDR1 SGHVS, CDR2 FQNEAQ. Trimming stripped 2 bases from V and 8 bases from J, with 15 bases between. The CDR3 is 14 amino acids. The variable domain in full, with the rest retrieved from reference TRBV7-8 and TRBJ1-1, is GAGVSQSPRYKVAKRGQDVALRCDPISGHVSLFWYQQALGQGPEFLTYFQNEAQLDKSGLPSDRFFAERPEGSVSTLKIQRTQQEDSAVYLCASSLTPTRTEAFFGQGTRLTVV.

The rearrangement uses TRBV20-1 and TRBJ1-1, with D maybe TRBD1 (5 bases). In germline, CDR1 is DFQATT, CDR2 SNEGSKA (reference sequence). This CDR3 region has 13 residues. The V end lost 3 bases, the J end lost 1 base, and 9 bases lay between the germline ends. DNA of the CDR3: TGCAGTGCTAGTAGACAGAGGAACACTGAAGCTTTCTTT. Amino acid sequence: CSASRQRNTEAFF.

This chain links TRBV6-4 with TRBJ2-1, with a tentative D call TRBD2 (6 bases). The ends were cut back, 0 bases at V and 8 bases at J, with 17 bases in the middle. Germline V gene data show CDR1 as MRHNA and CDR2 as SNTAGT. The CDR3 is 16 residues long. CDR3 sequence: CASSDSNLATSHEQFF. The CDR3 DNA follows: TGTGCCAGCAGTGACTCGAATTTGGCGACTAGTCATGAGCAGTTCTTC.